One sample yielded the 8 T cell receptor beta chains listed below, sequenced in a study of T cells in Graves' hyperthyroidism and ophthalmopathy. From RNA transcripts, TCR beta CDR3 regions were amplified. TCR CDR3 underwent first-round RT-PCR with the HTBI primer set. MiXCR, applied by TCRdb to the multiplex PCR reads, yields one record per CDR3 protein. The repertoire holds roughly 570,000 distinct CDR3 sequences, with 40% to 55% as singletons. Sequenced material: peripheral blood or thyroid tissue (not recorded which). These receptors all stem from an adult woman with Graves' disease, either hyperthyroidism or ophthalmopathy (not recorded which).

The rearrangement uses TRBV20-1 and TRBJ1-2, with D uncertain. The CDR3 runs to 13 residues. V lost 5 bases to trimming and J lost 3 bases, with 13 bases between them. Germline V gives CDR1 DFQATT, CDR2 SNEGSKA (reference sequence). The CDR3 DNA reads TGCAGTGCTCGAAGGACCCAGGACTATGGCTACACCTTC. Its translation is CSARRTQDYGYTF.

This clonotype was recorded only once. V usage is TRBV5-1 and J usage is TRBJ1-2; TRBD1 aligns across 9 bases. CDR1 SGHRS and CDR2 YFSETQ come from the germline V gene. The CDR3 runs to 15 residues. J was trimmed by 2 bases and V by 4 bases; bases with no gene match: 6. The CDR3 loop is CASSPGQGQNYGYTF. For the CDR3, the DNA is TGCGCCAGCAGCCCCGGACAGGGGCAAAACTATGGCTACACCTTC.

With regard to this clonotype: The conserved final phenylalanine or tryptophan is absent from the CDR3, which likely points to a read error. The DNA is omitted, as the CDR3 cannot be located on it reliably, and the CDR3 follows TCRdb's listing. The chain has TRBV20-1 and TRBJ2-5. The V gene's germline CDR1 is DFQATT and CDR2 SNEGSKA (reference sequence). Both ends counted, the CDR3 spans 9 residues. The CDR3 sequence is CSARGIRYT.

V and J are TRBV7-3 and TRBJ2-6, with 7 bases identical to TRBD2. The germline V gene has CDR1 SGHTA and CDR2 FQGTGA. CDR3 length: 19 amino acids. V lost 3 bases and J lost 4; bases outside the gene matches: 15. The DNA for the CDR3 is TGTGCCAGCAGCTTCGTGCGGCTAGCGGAGAACACCGGGGCCAACGTCCTGACTTTC. It codes for CASSFVRLAENTGANVLTF. The full variable domain, completed using reference TRBV7-3 and TRBJ2-6, is GAGVSQTPSNKVTEKGKYVELRCDPISGHTALYWYRQSLGQGPEFLIYFQGTGAADDSGLPNDRFFAVRPEGSVSTLKIQRTERGDSAVYLCASSFVRLAENTGANVLTFGAGSRLTVL.

This clonotype was counted many times. The gene calls are TRBV10-3 and TRBJ2-2, with 7 bases that match TRBD2. CDR1 and CDR2 (germline): ENHRY, SYGVKD. This CDR3 is 16 amino acids long. CDR3 DNA sequence: TGTGTCACTCGGGATTCAACCACGGGAGGAGGCGGGGAGCTGTTTTTT. This codes for CVTRDSTTGGGGELFF.

This chain uses TRBV7-9 with TRBJ2-7; 7 bases map to TRBD2. Germline trimming cut 5 bases from V and 6 bases from J; bases unmatched to any gene: 19. This CDR3 region has 17 residues. CDR1 is SEHNR and CDR2 is FQNEAQ in the germline V gene (reference sequence). CDR3 bases: TGTGCCAGCAGCCACCTCCCCAAACGCCTAGCGGTTGGCGAGCAGTACTTC. This translates into CASSHLPKRLAVGEQYF.

The rearrangement joins TRBV4-2 to TRBJ1-6; 7 bases align to TRBD1. Germline trimming cut 4 bases from V and 6 bases from J; bases unmatched to any gene: 6. The CDR3 is 15 residues long. Germline V gives CDR1 LGHNA, CDR2 YNFKEQ. The CDR3 DNA reads TGTGCCAGCAGCCCAAGACAGGGTACTAATTCACCCCTCCACTTT. This codes for CASSPRQGTNSPLHF.

This clonotype came up many times. The chain has TRBV11-2 and TRBJ2-5; no clear D gene. The CDR3 is 16 residues long. CDR1 is SGHAT, CDR2 FQNNGV, per germline. The V end lost 1 base, the J end lost 5 bases, and 17 bases lay between the germline ends. Here the CDR3 DNA reads TGTGCCAGCAGCTTAGTTCTGATGCGAAATCGGGAGACCCAGTACTTC. Residues: CASSLVLMRNRETQYF.